These 15 T cell receptor beta chains were all obtained from the same sample, sequenced in a study of tissue T cells after allogeneic stem cell transplantation. Time point specified: mouse harvest day 7 after allogeneic transplant. The graft held 10^6 splenic CD5+ T cells and 10^7 T-cell-depleted bone marrow cells. The repertoire was sequenced with immunoSEQ multiplex PCR; TCRdb's copy has only in-frame clones and lacks some. Here the sample spans around 7,300 clones, about 46% being singletons. Source material: gut tissue. The receptors come from a female BALB/c mouse given C57BL/6 T cells with graft-versus-host disease after an allogeneic hematopoietic cell transplant.

Comments on this clone: Gene and germline names: mouse. The sequenced fragment ends 1 residue before the CDR3 boundary, so the rest is inferred from the germline J gene. The chain is built from TRBV3 and TRBJ2-2; 7 bases match TRBD1. The germline CDR1 and CDR2 sequences are SNHLY and FYNGKV (reference sequence). CDR3 length: 15 amino acids. J lost 3 bases, V lost 6 bases, and 7 bases had no gene match. Partial CDR3 DNA: TGTGCCAGCAGTCAACAGGGGTTTGACACCGGGCAGCTCTAC. Translation gives CASSQQGFDTGQLY. The full CDR3 is CASSQQGFDTGQLYF.

The table lists this clone with a few counts. The genes and germline here are from mouse. The read ends 1 residue early relative to the CDR3; the germline J gene fills the gap. This chain connects TRBV26 to TRBJ1-4; 9 bases are a match to TRBD1. Germline CDR1 reads KGHPV; CDR2 reads FQNQEV (reference sequence). The CDR3 is 16 amino acids. V was pared by 3 bases and J by 1 base, with 3 bases of the junction left unmatched. This CDR3 reads CASSLLTGGSNERLFF. CDR3 DNA (partial): TGTGCCAGCAGTCTCCTGACAGGGGGTTCCAACGAAAGATTATTT. Full variable domain (outside the CDR3, taken from reference TRBV26 and TRBJ1-4): NSKVIQTPRYLVKGQGQKAKMRCIPEKGHPVVFWYQQNKNNEFKFLINFQNQEVLQQIDMTEKRFSAECPSNSPCSLEIQSSEAGDSALYLCASSLLTGGSNERLFFGHGTKLSVL.

As to this clone: Gene names and germline refer to mouse. The CDR3 is cut off 1 residue early in the read; its end comes from the germline J gene. V and J are TRBV24 and TRBJ2-4, with a possible D match to TRBD2 (6 bases). Germline loops: CDR1 KGHTA, CDR2 FRNEEI. CDR3 size: 15 residues. Trimming took 4 bases from V and 0 from J, leaving 11 bases between them. Here the CDR3 reads CASSPSTGSQNTLYF. The part of the CDR3 DNA that was read is TGTGCCAGCAGTCCGTCGACTGGAAGTCAAAACACCTTGTAC.

On this clone: The genes and germline here are from mouse. This chain's CDR3 is CASSSDRAGAEQFF. The CDR3 bases that were read are TGTGCCAGCAGTTCGGACAGGGCAGGAGCTGAGCAGTTC. V gene TRBV26 combines with J gene TRBJ2-1; TRBD1 matches at 8 bases. The CDR3 is cut off 1 residue early in the read; its end comes from the germline J gene. The CDR3 contains 14 residues. Looked up from germline, CDR1 is KGHPV and CDR2 is FQNQEV (reference sequence). V lost 5 bases, J lost 7 bases, and 7 bases stayed unmatched.

Details on this clone: Here the gene names and germline are mouse. The read ends 1 residue shy of where the CDR3 ends; the end is completed using the germline J gene. The chain combines TRBV12-1 with TRBJ1-6; D is ambiguous. TRBJ1-6 counts as an open reading frame of uncertain function. The germline CDR1 and CDR2 sequences are SGHSN and HYEKVE. This CDR3 is built from 12 residues. V lost 4 bases to trimming and J lost 5 bases, with 5 bases between them. CDR3 sequence reads: CASSRHNSPLYF. The covered CDR3 bases are TGTGCCAGCTCACGACATAATTCGCCCCTCTAC.

In its sample, this clone was seen a few times. Mouse names are used for the genes. The sequence runs out 1 residue before the end of the CDR3; the remainder is reconstructed from the germline J gene. J is TRBJ1-2 and V is TRBV16; 8 bases line up with TRBD1. Germline lookup yields CDR1 SGHSA and CDR2 FRNQAP. The length of the CDR3 is 15 residues. The ends lost 7 bases at V and 2 bases at J; junction bases unmatched: 9. CDR3 bases read: TGTGCAAGCATTCCCCGACAGGGGTGGAACTCCGACTACACC. It yields the protein CASIPRQGWNSDYT. In full, the CDR3 reads CASIPRQGWNSDYTF.

Concerning this clone: Gene names denote mouse genes. The sequence runs out 1 residue before the end of the CDR3; the remainder is reconstructed from the germline J gene. The V and J genes are TRBV3 and TRBJ2-2, with TRBD2 matching over 12 bases. The CDR3 totals 16 residues. Germline assignment: CDR1 SNHLY and CDR2 FYNGKV (reference sequence). J lost 3 bases, V lost 3 bases, and 2 bases had no gene match. This chain's CDR3 is CASSLGLGGYTGQLYF. The sequenced CDR3 bases are TGTGCCAGCAGCTTGGGACTGGGGGGTTACACCGGGCAGCTCTAC. The variable domain in full, with the rest retrieved from reference TRBV3 and TRBJ2-2, is GPKVLQIPSHQIIDMGQMVTLNCDPVSNHLYFYWYKQILGQQMEFLVNFYNGKVMEKSKLFKDQFSVERPDGSYFTLKIQPTALEDSAVYFCASSLGLGGYTGQLYFGEGSKLTVL.

As regards this clone: Genes here carry mouse names. Coverage ceases 1 residue before the CDR3 finishes, and the germline J gene fills in the end. V is TRBV3 and J is TRBJ1-3, with 9 bases fitting TRBD1. With V trimmed by 5 bases and J by 4 bases, 3 bases remained unmatched. The CDR3 totals 14 residues. Germline CDR1 reads SNHLY; CDR2 reads FYNGKV (reference sequence). The DNA read from the CDR3 is TGTGCCAGCAGCCGACAGGGGGGAGGAAATACGCTCTAT. Protein product: CASSRQGGGNTLY. The whole CDR3 protein is CASSRQGGGNTLYF.

About this clone itself: Gene names are mouse gene names. The read finishes 1 residue shy of the CDR3 end, and the germline J gene is used to complete it. This chain connects TRBV19 to TRBJ1-4; D is possibly TRBD1 (5 bases). Trimming left V 2 bases short and J 3 bases short, with 11 bases between. Germline loops: CDR1 FNHDT, CDR2 SITEND (reference sequence). There are 15 residues in the CDR3. The part of the CDR3 DNA that was read is TGTGCCAGCAGTATCCCAGGGAAGGCCAACGAAAGATTATTT. It codes for CASSIPGKANERLF. The full CDR3 protein reads CASSIPGKANERLFF.

Details on this clone: The gene symbols are mouse symbols. Read data end 1 residue before the CDR3 end; the end is taken from the germline J gene. The rearrangement links TRBV13-3 to TRBJ1-3; no definite D call. Germline CDR1 is NNHDY and CDR2 is SYVADS. The CDR3 extends over 16 amino acids. Deletions cut 2 bases from V and 0 bases from J, with 12 bases between. CDR3 DNA, as far as it was read: TGTGCCAGCAGTGAAGGGCCGGGCTTTTCTGGAAATACGCTCTAT. Encoded protein: CASSEGPGFSGNTLY. The whole CDR3 protein reads CASSEGPGFSGNTLYF.

This clone is deemed medium-sized. The listed genes are named as in mouse. The read falls 1 residue short of the CDR3 end, and the missing part is taken from the germline J gene. The V gene is TRBV19, the J gene TRBJ1-4; weak D call: TRBD1 (5 bases). Germline V lookup: CDR1 FNHDT, CDR2 SITEND (reference sequence). CDR3 size: 12 residues. Between the trimmed V and J ends, which lost 3 bases and 5 bases, there was a span of 5 bases. CDR3 residues: CASSTGNERLFF. The DNA read from the CDR3 is TGTGCCAGCAGTACAGGGAACGAAAGATTATTT. The full variable domain, completed using reference TRBV19 and TRBJ1-4, is GGIITQTPKFLIGQEGQKLTLKCQQNFNHDTMYWYRQDSGKGLRLIYYSITENDLQKGDLSEGYDASREKKSSFSLTVTSAQKNEMAVFLCASSTGNERLFFGHGTKLSVL.

In its sample, this clone was seen once. The listed genes are named as in mouse. Read sequence stops 1 residue before the CDR3 end, and the germline J gene provides the missing end. The chain recombines TRBV26 with TRBJ2-4; D might be TRBD1 or TRBD2, each matching 10 bases. CDR3 size: 18 residues. Germline V lookup: CDR1 KGHPV, CDR2 FQNQEV (reference sequence). V was pared by 4 bases and J by 6 bases, with 26 bases between. The part of the CDR3 DNA that was read is TGTGCCAGCAGTCAAGGGACAGGGGCCTGGGGGGGCGCGAACACCTTGTAC. Residues: CASSQGTGAWGGANTLY. The whole CDR3 sequence is CASSQGTGAWGGANTLYF.

To note about this clone: All gene names here are mouse names. The sequence runs out 1 residue before the end of the CDR3; the remainder is reconstructed from the germline J gene. The chain is built from TRBV20 and TRBJ2-4; the D is unclear. The CDR3 runs to 12 residues. V lost 1 base and J lost 2, with 4 bases in between. CDR1 is GFQATS and CDR2 is STVNSAI in the germline V gene. CDR3 sequence: CGARGYQNTLYF. The sequenced part of the CDR3 DNA is TGTGGTGCTAGGGGCTATCAAAACACCTTGTAC. The entire variable domain, with the rest obtained from reference TRBV20 and TRBJ2-4, is as follows: GALVYQYPRRTICKSGTSMRMECQAVGFQATSVAWYRQSPQKTFELIALSTVNSAIKYEQNFTQEKFPISHPNLSFSSMTVLNAYLEDRGLYLCGARGYQNTLYFGAGTRLSVL.

This clone was picked up one time. Mouse germline and gene names are used. The observed sequence ends 1 residue before the CDR3 terminus, with the missing tail filled in from the germline J gene. This chain links TRBV13-1 with TRBJ2-5, with D unclear. CDR1 is NSHNY and CDR2 is SYGAGN in the germline V gene. The CDR3 is 11 residues long. Trimming shortened V by 3 bases and J by 2 bases, and 1 base separated the two germline ends. CDR3 DNA, as far as it was read: TGTGCCAGCAGTGGCCAAGACACCCAGTAC. Amino acid sequence: CASSGQDTQY. The full CDR3 is CASSGQDTQYF.

On this clone itself: Gene labels here are mouse ones. The read finishes 1 residue shy of the CDR3 end, and the germline J gene is used to complete it. Other DNA sequences in this sample translate to the same CDR3. The chain recombines TRBV26 with TRBJ2-1, with no clear D. Looked up from germline, CDR1 is KGHPV and CDR2 is FQNQEV (reference sequence). V was shortened by 2 bases and J by 1 base, with 3 bases between the two germline ends. This CDR3 region has 13 residues. The CDR3 here is CASSLQNYAEQFF. Partial CDR3 DNA: TGTGCCAGCAGTCTGCAGAACTATGCTGAGCAGTTC.